This TCR beta chain is drawn from a study of T cell repertoires in cytomegalovirus infection. Study information: It was the public TCR beta signatures that indicated both CMV infection and matching HLA type.

This clonotype was found a few times. Its antigen is undetermined. With 6 bases removed from V and 3 bases from J, the gap between germline ends came to 24 bases. Germline V gives CDR1 MDHEN, CDR2 SYDVKM. The CDR3 runs to 17 residues. Regarding the study as a whole: It was HLA-C-restricted CMV-specific TCR beta clonotypes that dominated the response ex vivo.

TCRdb reprocessed the reads with MiXCR, giving one entry per CDR3 protein. The sample includes around 78,000 distinct CDR3 sequences, more than 20% of them seen just once. Specimen: CD8+ T cells from cultured PBMCs, collected from culture after CMV antigen stimulation. The receptor was derived from a human donor in good health (CMV status not recorded). Some clones in this sample may be carry-over from other donors' samples. The chain has TRBV28 and TRBJ2-7; D unclear. The DNA of the CDR3 is TGTGCCAGCAGCCCAGGACCCCGTTCATCTAATAGCTACGAGCAGTACTTC. Its translation is CASSPGPRSSNSYEQYF.